A single sample gave rise to the 7 T cell receptor beta chains below, sequenced in a study of cytomegalovirus exposure and HLA in healthy donors. It was with 60 Vbeta and 13 Jbeta primers that the PCR ran. Sequencing was performed with immunoSEQ multiplex PCR; in TCRdb, only in-frame clones are kept and a portion is missing. The sample has 170,000 or so clones; 80% are singletons. Sequencing was carried out using PBMCs. These TCRs come from a boy aged 5-17 years in good health and CMV-seronegative.

This chain joins TRBV4-1 and TRBJ1-2, with 9 bases that match TRBD1. This CDR3 is 18 amino acids long. Germline V gene lookup returns CDR1 MGHRA and CDR2 YSYEKL. Trimming took 3 bases from V and 2 from J; bases not matched to a gene: 13. DNA for the CDR3: TGCGCCAGCAGCCAGGACCCGGGACAGGGAGTCTTGAACTATGGCTACACCTTC. As protein: CASSQDPGQGVLNYGYTF.

This clone appeared a single time. V usage is TRBV27 and J usage is TRBJ1-2; D remains ambiguous. The V and J ends lost 0 bases and 6 bases respectively, with 8 bases between them. Germline CDR1 MNHEY, CDR2 SMNVEV (reference sequence). CDR3 length: 13 residues. The DNA for the CDR3 is TGTGCCAGCAGTTTATCCCCTACGGATGGCTACACCTTC. Protein: CASSLSPTDGYTF.

In DNA, the CDR3 is TGTGCCAGTAGGAATACAGGGGGTAATCAGCCCCAGCATTTT. It translates to CASRNTGGNQPQHF. This rearrangement joins TRBV19 to TRBJ1-5; 8 bases map to TRBD1. This CDR3 has 14 amino acids. V lost 6 bases, J lost 4 bases, and 5 bases stayed unmatched. Germline assignment: CDR1 LNHDA and CDR2 SQIVND (reference sequence).

The CDR3 region is CASGQGGTGELFF. DNA for the CDR3: TGTGCCAGCGGGCAGGGGGGCACCGGGGAGCTGTTTTTT. The chain is built from TRBV7-6 and TRBJ2-2; D is perhaps TRBD1 (7 bases). The CDR3 is 13 amino acids. Per germline, CDR1 SGHVS and CDR2 FNYEAQ. The ends were cut back, 8 bases at V and 4 bases at J, with 11 bases in the middle.

This clone was seen a handful of times. This rearrangement joins TRBV7-3 to TRBJ1-1; TRBD1 matches 7 bases. The V gene's germline CDR1 is SGHTA and CDR2 FQGTGA. The CDR3 covers 13 residues. The junction had 12 bases not matched to a gene; V was cut back by 5 bases and J by 12 bases. In nucleotides, the CDR3 is TGTGCCAGCAGCAGGACAGGCAAAGAGGTTCCTTTCTTT. Protein: CASSRTGKEVPFF. Using reference TRBV7-3 and TRBJ1-1 for the parts outside the CDR3, the full variable domain is GAGVSQTPSNKVTEKGKYVELRCDPISGHTALYWYRQSLGQGPEFLIYFQGTGAADDSGLPNDRFFAVRPEGSVSTLKIQRTERGDSAVYLCASSRTGKEVPFFGQGTRLTVV.

The genes are TRBV30 and TRBJ1-2; possible D gene TRBD1, 6 bases. The CDR3 contains 14 residues. Germline-derived CDR1 and CDR2 are GTSNPN and SVGIG (reference sequence). V was trimmed by 1 base and J by 8 bases, leaving 17 bases between them. As DNA, the CDR3 is TGTGCCTGGAGTGGACTAGGGGGGGCCCAAGGCTACACCTTC. This sequence encodes CAWSGLGGAQGYTF.

The chain has TRBV6-6 and TRBJ1-1; TRBD1 aligns across 8 bases. The trim removed 5 bases at V and 8 bases at J, leaving 10 bases unmatched. This CDR3 is built from 14 residues. From germline, CDR1 is MNHNY and CDR2 SVGAGI (reference sequence). The CDR3 sequence: CASSTRAGTGEAFF. As DNA, the CDR3 is TGTGCCAGCAGTACGCGTGCCGGGACAGGAGAAGCTTTCTTT.